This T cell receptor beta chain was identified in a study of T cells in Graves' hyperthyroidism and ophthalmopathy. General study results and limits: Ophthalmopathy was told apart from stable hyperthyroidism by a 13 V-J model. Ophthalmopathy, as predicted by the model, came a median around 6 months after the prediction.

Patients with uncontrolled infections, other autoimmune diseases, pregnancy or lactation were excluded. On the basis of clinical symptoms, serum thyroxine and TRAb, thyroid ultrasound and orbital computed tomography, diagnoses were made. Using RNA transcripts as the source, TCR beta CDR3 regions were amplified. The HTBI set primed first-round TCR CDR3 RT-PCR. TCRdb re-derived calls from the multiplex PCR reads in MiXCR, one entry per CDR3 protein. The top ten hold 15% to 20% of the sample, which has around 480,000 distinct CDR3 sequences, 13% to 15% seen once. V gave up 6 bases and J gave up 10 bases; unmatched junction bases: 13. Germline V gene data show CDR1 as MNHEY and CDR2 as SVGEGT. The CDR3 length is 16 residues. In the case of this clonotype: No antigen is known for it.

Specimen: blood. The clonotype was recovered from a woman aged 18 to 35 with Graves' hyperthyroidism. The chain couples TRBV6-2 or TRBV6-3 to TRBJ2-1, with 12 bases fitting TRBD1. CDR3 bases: TGTGCCAGCAGGATCCGGGACAGGGGGCTCCCCCACGAGCAGTTCTTC. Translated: CASRIRDRGLPHEQFF.